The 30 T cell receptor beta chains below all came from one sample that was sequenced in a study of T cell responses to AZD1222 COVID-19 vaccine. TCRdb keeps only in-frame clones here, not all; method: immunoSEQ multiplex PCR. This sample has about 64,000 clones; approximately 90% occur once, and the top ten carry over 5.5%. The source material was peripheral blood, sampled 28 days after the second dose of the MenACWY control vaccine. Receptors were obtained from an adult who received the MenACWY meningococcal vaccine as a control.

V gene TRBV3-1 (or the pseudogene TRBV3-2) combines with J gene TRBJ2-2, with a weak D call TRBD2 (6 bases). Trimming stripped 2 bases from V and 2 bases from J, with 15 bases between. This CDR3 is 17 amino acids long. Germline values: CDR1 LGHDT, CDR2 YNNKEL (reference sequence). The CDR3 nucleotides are TGTGCCAGCAGCCAACTCCCGGGAGCGGACAACACCGGGGAGCTGTTTTTT. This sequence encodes CASSQLPGADNTGELFF.

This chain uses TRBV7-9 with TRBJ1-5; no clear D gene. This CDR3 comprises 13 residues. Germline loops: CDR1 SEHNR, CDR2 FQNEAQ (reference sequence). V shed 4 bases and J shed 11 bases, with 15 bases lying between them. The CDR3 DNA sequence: TGTGCCAGCAGCTCAACAGCGAGTGTAGCCCAGCATTTT. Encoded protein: CASSSTASVAQHF.

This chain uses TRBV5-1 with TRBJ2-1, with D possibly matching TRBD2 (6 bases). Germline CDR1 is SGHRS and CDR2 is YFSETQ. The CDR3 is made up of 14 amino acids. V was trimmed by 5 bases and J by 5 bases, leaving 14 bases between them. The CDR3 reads CASSETSRNNEQFF. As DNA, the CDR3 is TGCGCCAGCAGTGAGACTAGTAGGAACAATGAGCAGTTCTTC.

In DNA form, the CDR3 reads TGTGCCAGCTGGGATCCCGGGACTAGCGGATACAATGAGCAGTTCTTC. Protein sequence: CASWDPGTSGYNEQFF. This chain joins TRBV27 and TRBJ2-1; 11 bases agree with TRBD2. The CDR3 contains 16 residues. J gave up 4 bases and V 8 bases, and 10 bases lay outside the gene matches. Germline V lookup: CDR1 MNHEY, CDR2 SMNVEV (reference sequence).

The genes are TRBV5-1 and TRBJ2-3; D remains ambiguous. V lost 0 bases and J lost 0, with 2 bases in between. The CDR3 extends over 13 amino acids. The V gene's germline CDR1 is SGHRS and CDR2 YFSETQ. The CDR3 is CASSLESTDTQYF. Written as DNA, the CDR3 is TGCGCCAGCAGCTTGGAGAGCACAGATACGCAGTATTTT.

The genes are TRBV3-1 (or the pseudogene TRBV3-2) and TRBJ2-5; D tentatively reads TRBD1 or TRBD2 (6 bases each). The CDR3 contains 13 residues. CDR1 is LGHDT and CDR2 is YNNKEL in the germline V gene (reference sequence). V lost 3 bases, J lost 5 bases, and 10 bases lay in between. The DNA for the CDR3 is TGTGCCAGCAGCCAGGGGGGCTTGGAGACCCAGTACTTC. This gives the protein CASSQGGLETQYF.

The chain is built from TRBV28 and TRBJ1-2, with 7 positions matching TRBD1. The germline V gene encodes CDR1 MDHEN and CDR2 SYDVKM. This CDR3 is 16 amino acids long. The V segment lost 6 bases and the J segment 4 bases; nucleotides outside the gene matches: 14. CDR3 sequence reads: CASRGEGTDEGYGYTF. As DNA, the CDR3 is TGTGCCAGCAGAGGCGAAGGGACAGATGAAGGCTATGGCTACACCTTC.

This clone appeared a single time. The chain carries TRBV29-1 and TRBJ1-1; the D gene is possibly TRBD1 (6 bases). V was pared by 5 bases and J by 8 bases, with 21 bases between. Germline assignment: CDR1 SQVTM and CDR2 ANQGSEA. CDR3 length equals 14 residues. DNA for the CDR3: TGCAGCGTTAATAATCGAGGGGGGCGGGAGGAAGCTTTCTTT. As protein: CSVNNRGGREEAFF.

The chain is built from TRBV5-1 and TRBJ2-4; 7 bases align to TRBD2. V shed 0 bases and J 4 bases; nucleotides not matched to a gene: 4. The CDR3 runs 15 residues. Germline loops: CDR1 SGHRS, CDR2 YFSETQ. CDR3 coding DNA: TGCGCCAGCAGCTTGGCCGGCGGGAGTAAAAACATTCAGTACTTC. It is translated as CASSLAGGSKNIQYF.

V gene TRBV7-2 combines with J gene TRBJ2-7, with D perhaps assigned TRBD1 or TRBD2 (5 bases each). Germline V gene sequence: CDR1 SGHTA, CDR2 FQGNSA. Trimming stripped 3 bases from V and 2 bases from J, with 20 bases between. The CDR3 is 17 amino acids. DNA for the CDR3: TGTGCCAGCAGCTTGAGAACCGGGACCTCACTCCCCTACGAGCAGTACTTC. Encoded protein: CASSLRTGTSLPYEQYF.

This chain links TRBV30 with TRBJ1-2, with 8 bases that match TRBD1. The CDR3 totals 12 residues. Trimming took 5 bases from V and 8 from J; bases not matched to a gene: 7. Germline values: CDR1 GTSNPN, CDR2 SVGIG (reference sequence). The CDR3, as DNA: TGTGCCTGGCGATGGACAGGGTTCGGCTACACCTTC. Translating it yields CAWRWTGFGYTF.

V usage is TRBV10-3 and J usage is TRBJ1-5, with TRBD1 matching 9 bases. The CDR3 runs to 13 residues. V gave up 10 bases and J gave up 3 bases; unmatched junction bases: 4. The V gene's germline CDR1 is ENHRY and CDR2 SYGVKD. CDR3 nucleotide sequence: TGTGCCACCAGACAGGGGGACAATCAGCCCCAGCATTTT. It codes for CATRQGDNQPQHF.

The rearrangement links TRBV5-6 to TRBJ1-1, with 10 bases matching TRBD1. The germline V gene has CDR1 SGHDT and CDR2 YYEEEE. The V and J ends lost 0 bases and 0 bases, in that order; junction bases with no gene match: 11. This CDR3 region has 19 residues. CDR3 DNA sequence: TGTGCCAGCAGCTTGGTTCAGGGACAGGGGCCCAAAATGAACACTGAAGCTTTCTTT. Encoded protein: CASSLVQGQGPKMNTEAFF.

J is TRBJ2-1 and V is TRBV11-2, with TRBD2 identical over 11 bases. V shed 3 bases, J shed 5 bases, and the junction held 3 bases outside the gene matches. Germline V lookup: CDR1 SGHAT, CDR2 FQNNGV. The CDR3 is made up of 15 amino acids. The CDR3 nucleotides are TGTGCCAGCAGCTTCCTAGCGGGAGGAAACAATGAGCAGTTCTTC. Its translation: CASSFLAGGNNEQFF.

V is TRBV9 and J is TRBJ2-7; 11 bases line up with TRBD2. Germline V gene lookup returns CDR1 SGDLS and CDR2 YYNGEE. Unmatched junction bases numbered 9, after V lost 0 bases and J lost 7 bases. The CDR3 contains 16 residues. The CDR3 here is CASSVAGLAGGDEQYF. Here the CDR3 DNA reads TGTGCCAGCAGCGTAGCAGGGCTAGCGGGAGGCGATGAGCAGTACTTC.

As DNA, the CDR3 is TGTGCCATCAGTGAGTCAAGAGGGAATCAGCCCCAGCATTTT. Its protein is CAISESRGNQPQHF. The chain combines TRBV10-3 with TRBJ1-5; no reliable D call. From germline, CDR1 is ENHRY and CDR2 SYGVKD. This CDR3 comprises 14 residues. The V end was cut by 0 bases, the J end by 4 bases, with 7 bases between.

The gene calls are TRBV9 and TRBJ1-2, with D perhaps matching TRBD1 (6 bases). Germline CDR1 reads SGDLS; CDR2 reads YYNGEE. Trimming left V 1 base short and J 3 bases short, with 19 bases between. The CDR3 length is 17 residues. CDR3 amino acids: CASSVSTSAGEDYGYTF. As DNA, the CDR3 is TGTGCCAGCAGCGTATCAACCTCGGCAGGGGAAGACTATGGCTACACCTTC.

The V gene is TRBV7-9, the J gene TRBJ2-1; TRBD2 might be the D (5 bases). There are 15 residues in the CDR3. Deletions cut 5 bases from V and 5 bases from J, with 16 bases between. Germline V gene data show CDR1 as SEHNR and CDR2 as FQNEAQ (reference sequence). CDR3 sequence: CASSTFVAGNNEQFF. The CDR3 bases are TGTGCCAGCAGCACCTTCGTGGCGGGTAACAATGAGCAGTTCTTC. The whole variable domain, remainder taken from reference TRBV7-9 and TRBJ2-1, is DTGVSQNPRHKITKRGQNVTFRCDPISEHNRLYWYRQTLGQGPEFLTYFQNEAQLEKSRLLSDRFSAERPKGSFSTLEIQRTEQGDSAMYLCASSTFVAGNNEQFFGPGTRLTVL.

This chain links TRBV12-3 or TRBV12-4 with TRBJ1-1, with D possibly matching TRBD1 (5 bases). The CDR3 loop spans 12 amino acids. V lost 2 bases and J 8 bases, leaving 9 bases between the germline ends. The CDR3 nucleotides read TGTGCCAGCAGTTTATCGGGGGTGGAAGCTTTCTTT. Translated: CASSLSGVEAFF.

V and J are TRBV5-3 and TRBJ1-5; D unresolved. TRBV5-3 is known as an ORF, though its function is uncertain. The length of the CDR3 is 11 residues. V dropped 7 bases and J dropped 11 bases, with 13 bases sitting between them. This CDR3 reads CARESRGTQHF. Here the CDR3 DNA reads TGTGCCAGAGAATCCCGCGGGACCCAGCATTTT.

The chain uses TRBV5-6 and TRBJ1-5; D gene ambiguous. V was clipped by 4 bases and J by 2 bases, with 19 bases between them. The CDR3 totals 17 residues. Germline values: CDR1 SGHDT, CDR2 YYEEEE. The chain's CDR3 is CASSPPDEVGGNQPQHF. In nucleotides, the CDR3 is TGTGCCAGCAGCCCACCGGACGAGGTGGGCGGCAATCAGCCCCAGCATTTT.

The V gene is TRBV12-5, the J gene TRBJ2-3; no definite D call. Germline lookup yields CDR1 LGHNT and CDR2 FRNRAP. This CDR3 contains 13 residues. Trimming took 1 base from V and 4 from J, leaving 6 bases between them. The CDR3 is CASGLDQSDTQYF. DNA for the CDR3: TGTGCTAGTGGTTTGGATCAGTCAGATACGCAGTATTTT.

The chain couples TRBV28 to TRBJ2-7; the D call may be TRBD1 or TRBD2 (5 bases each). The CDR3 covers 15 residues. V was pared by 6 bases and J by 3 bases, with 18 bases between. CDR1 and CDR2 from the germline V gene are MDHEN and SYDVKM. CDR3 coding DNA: TGTGCCAGCAGACCTCCCCTTGGAGGACACTACGAGCAGTACTTC. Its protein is CASRPPLGGHYEQYF.

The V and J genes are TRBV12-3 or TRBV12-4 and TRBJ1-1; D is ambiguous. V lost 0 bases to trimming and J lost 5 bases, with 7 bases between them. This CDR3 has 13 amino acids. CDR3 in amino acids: CASSLALGTEAFF. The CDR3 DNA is TGTGCCAGCAGTTTAGCGCTGGGGACTGAAGCTTTCTTT.

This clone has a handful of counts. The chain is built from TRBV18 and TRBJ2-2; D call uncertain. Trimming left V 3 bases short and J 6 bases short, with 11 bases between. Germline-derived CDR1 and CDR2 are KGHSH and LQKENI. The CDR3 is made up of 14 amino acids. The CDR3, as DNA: TGTGCCAGCTCACCCTGGAGTGGGGCCGGGGAGCTGTTTTTT. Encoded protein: CASSPWSGAGELFF.

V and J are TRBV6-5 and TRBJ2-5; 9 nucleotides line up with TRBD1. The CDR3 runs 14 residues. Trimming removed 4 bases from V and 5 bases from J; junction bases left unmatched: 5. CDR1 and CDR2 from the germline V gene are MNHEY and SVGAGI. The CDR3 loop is CASSSTGGGETQYF. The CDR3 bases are TGTGCCAGCAGTTCCACAGGGGGCGGGGAGACCCAGTACTTC.

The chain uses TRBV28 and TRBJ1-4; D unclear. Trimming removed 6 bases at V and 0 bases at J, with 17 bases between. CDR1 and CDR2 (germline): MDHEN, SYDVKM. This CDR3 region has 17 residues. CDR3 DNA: TGTGCCAGCAGCCCCCACGGTAGGGCTCCAACTAATGAAAAACTGTTTTTT. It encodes CASSPHGRAPTNEKLFF.

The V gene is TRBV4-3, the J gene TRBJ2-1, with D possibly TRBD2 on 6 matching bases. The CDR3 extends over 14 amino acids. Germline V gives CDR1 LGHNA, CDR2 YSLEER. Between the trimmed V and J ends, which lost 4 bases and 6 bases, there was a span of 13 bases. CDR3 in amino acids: CASSPLGLPNEQFF. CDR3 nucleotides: TGCGCCAGCAGCCCCTTGGGACTCCCCAATGAGCAGTTCTTC.

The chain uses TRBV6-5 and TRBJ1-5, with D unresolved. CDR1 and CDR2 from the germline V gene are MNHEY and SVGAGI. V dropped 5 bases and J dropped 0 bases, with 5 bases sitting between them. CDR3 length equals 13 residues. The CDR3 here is CASSRGSNQPQHF. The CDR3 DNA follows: TGTGCCAGCAGTCGGGGTAGCAATCAGCCCCAGCATTTT.

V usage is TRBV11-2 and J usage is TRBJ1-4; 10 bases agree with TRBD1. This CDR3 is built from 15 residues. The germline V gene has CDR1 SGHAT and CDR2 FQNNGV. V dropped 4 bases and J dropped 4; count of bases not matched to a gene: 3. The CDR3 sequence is CASSSDRGLNEKLFF. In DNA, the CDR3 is TGTGCCAGCAGCTCCGACAGGGGGCTTAATGAAAAACTGTTTTTT.